Below, 10 T cell receptor beta chains from the same sample are listed, as sequenced in a study of blood T cell repertoires in COVID-19. Repertoires were generated with immunoSEQ multiplex PCR, while TCRdb's copy carries only in-frame clones and drops some. The sample has 95,000 or so clones; 75% to 90% are singletons. The sample consisted of peripheral blood. The receptor source for this set is a woman in her 70s with acute or convalescent COVID-19.

This clone appeared a single time. V gene TRBV6-5 combines with J gene TRBJ2-5, with 11 bases matching TRBD1. The V gene end was trimmed by 6 bases and the J gene end by 5 bases; junction bases not matched to a gene: 5. The V gene's germline CDR1 is MNHEY and CDR2 SVGAGI. The CDR3 totals 14 residues. The CDR3 protein is CASRRTGGRETQYF. CDR3 coding DNA: TGTGCCAGCAGACGGACAGGGGGCCGGGAGACCCAGTACTTC.

The chain links TRBV19 to TRBJ1-6; no firm D call. The V gene's germline CDR1 is LNHDA and CDR2 SQIVND (reference sequence). This CDR3 spans 14 amino acids. Trimming took 5 bases from V and 9 from J, leaving 14 bases between them. The CDR3 DNA reads TGTGCCAGTAGTCCCATGGCGGTGTTTTCACCCCTCCACTTT. Encoded protein: CASSPMAVFSPLHF.

The J gene is TRBJ1-1, the V gene TRBV12-5; D is perhaps TRBD1 (5 bases). Trimming shortened V by 7 bases and J by 2 bases, and 14 bases separated the two germline ends. CDR3 length: 14 amino acids. Looked up from germline, CDR1 is LGHNT and CDR2 is FRNRAP. The DNA of the CDR3 is TGTGCTAGTGCCCCGGGTCAGGGAAACACTGAAGCTTTCTTT. Protein: CASAPGQGNTEAFF.

The chain couples TRBV14 to TRBJ1-6; D is perhaps TRBD1 (6 bases). Germline V gene sequence: CDR1 SGHDN, CDR2 FVKESK. The CDR3 spans 15 residues. Trimming cost V 0 bases and J 4 bases, with 7 bases left between them. DNA for the CDR3: TGTGCCAGCAGCCAAGACGGACAGTATAATTCACCCCTCCACTTT. It encodes CASSQDGQYNSPLHF.

The V gene is TRBV27, the J gene TRBJ2-3; D possibly corresponds to TRBD2 (5 bases). V lost 3 bases and J lost 0, with 7 bases in between. CDR1 and CDR2 (germline): MNHEY, SMNVEV (reference sequence). This CDR3 region has 14 residues. The DNA for the CDR3 is TGTGCCAGCAGTTTTTGGAGGAGCACAGATACGCAGTATTTT. It is translated as CASSFWRSTDTQYF.

The rearrangement links TRBV6-6 to TRBJ1-5, with D hard to call. The CDR3 loop spans 16 amino acids. The ends were cut back, 4 bases at V and 0 bases at J, with 13 bases in the middle. From germline, CDR1 is MNHNY and CDR2 SVGAGI (reference sequence). The CDR3 region is CASSSVDTLSNQPQHF. CDR3 nucleotide sequence: TGTGCCAGCAGTTCCGTCGACACCCTTAGCAATCAGCCCCAGCATTTT.

This clone was seen more than once but under ten times. This rearrangement joins TRBV28 to TRBJ2-7; TRBD1 matches at 9 bases. The CDR3 runs to 13 residues. Trimming removed 6 bases from V and 4 bases from J; junction bases left unmatched: 4. The germline V gene has CDR1 MDHEN and CDR2 SYDVKM. Here the CDR3 reads CASRMGQGYEQYF. Written as DNA, the CDR3 is TGTGCCAGCAGAATGGGACAGGGATACGAGCAGTACTTC.

The chain couples TRBV30 to TRBJ2-7, with TRBD1 as a possible D gene (5 bases). V dropped 3 bases and J dropped 0 bases, with 12 bases sitting between them. CDR1 is GTSNPN, CDR2 SVGIG, per germline (reference sequence). This CDR3 spans 14 amino acids. The CDR3 nucleotides are TGTGCCTGGAGGGACACCGGTTTCTCCTACGAGCAGTACTTC. Residues: CAWRDTGFSYEQYF.

This chain connects TRBV19 to TRBJ2-1, with 12 bases identical to TRBD2. CDR1 and CDR2 from the germline V gene are LNHDA and SQIVND (reference sequence). J was trimmed by 0 bases and V by 1 base; bases with no gene match: 1. CDR3 length equals 17 residues. CDR3: CASSIVLAGGSYNEQFF. Written as DNA, the CDR3 is TGTGCCAGTAGTATAGTACTAGCGGGGGGCTCCTACAATGAGCAGTTCTTC.

This rearrangement joins TRBV10-3 to TRBJ2-1; a weak D match, TRBD2 (5 bases). V was cut by 10 bases and J by 7 bases, with 17 bases left in between. Per the germline V gene, CDR1 is ENHRY and CDR2 is SYGVKD. CDR3 length equals 13 residues. Written as DNA, the CDR3 is TGTGCCACTAGAGCGGAGGTTGGGAATGAGCAGTTCTTC. It is translated as CATRAEVGNEQFF.